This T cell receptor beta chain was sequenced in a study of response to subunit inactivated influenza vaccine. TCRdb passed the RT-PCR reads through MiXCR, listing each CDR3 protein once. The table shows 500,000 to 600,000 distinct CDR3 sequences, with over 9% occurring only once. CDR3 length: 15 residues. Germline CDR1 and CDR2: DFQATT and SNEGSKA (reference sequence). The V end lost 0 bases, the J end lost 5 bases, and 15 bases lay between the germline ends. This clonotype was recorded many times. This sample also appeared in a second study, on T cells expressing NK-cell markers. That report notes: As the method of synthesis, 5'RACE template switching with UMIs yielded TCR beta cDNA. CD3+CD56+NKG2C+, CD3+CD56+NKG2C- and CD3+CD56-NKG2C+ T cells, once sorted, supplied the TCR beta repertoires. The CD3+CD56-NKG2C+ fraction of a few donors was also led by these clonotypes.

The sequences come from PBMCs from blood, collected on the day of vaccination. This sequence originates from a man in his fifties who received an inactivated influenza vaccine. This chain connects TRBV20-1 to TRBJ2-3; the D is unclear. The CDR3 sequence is CSARDYLGLGDTQYF. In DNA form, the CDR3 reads TGCAGTGCTAGAGATTACTTGGGTCTCGGAGATACGCAGTATTTT.